A selection of T cell receptor beta chains follows, all from one sample in a study of breast tumors, draining lymph nodes, adjacent tissues. TCRdb fed the multiplex PCR reads into MiXCR, producing one record per CDR3 protein. The profile covers some 49,000 distinct CDR3 sequences, with roughly 24% appearing a single time and roughly 8% taken by the ten largest. Sequenced material: breast tumor tissue. The receptors derive from a female donor with breast cancer. Some clones in this sample may be carry-over from other donors' samples. CDR3s include the opening cysteine and the closing phenylalanine or tryptophan. A D gene is named only where the DNA matches it firmly. Only some rows state a clone size, as once, few, many or a class for expanded clones.

v_call: TRBV7-2
clone_size: many
d_call: TRBD2
j_call: TRBJ2-3
cdr3_nt: TGTGCCAGCAGCTTAAAGGGGGGGCGTGGGACTAGCGGGAGGGGTAACACAGATACGCAGTATTTT
cdr3_aa: CASSLKGGRGTSGRGNTDTQYF

v_call: TRBV30
clone_size: few
d_call: -
j_call: TRBJ1-1
cdr3_nt: TGTGCCTGGAGTTACGGGGATAACACTGAAGCTTTCTTT
cdr3_aa: CAWSYGDNTEAFF

v_call: TRBV24-1
clone_size: many
d_call: -
j_call: TRBJ2-3
cdr3_nt: TGTGCCACCAGTGACCAGGGTTCAGATACGCAGTATTTT
cdr3_aa: CATSDQGSDTQYF

v_call: TRBV18
clone_size: -
d_call: -
j_call: TRBJ1-4
cdr3_nt: TGTGCCAGCTCACCACGCGACATTGCAACTAATGAAAAACTGTTTTTT
cdr3_aa: CASSPRDIATNEKLFF

v_call: TRBV5-1
clone_size: -
d_call: -
j_call: TRBJ2-1
cdr3_nt: TGCGCCAGCAGTAACGGGCAGTTTTCCTACAATGAGCAGTTCTTC
cdr3_aa: CASSNGQFSYNEQFF

v_call: TRBV6-6
clone_size: many
d_call: -
j_call: TRBJ2-5
cdr3_nt: TGTGCCAGCAGTCGTCAAGAGACCCAGTACTTC
cdr3_aa: CASSRQETQYF

v_call: TRBV4-1
clone_size: many
d_call: -
j_call: TRBJ1-5
cdr3_nt: TGCGCCAGCAGCCAAGATCGGGCAGGCGGACAGCCCCAGCATTTT
cdr3_aa: CASSQDRAGGQPQHF

v_call: TRBV7-8
clone_size: many
d_call: -
j_call: TRBJ2-3
cdr3_nt: TGTGCCAGCAGCTTAAGGTTGGCGGGCGCAGATACGCAGTATTTT
cdr3_aa: CASSLRLAGADTQYF

v_call: TRBV5-5
clone_size: many
d_call: -
j_call: TRBJ2-7
cdr3_nt: TGTGCCAGCAGCTCCCAACCGACAGGCTCCTACGAGCAGTACTTC
cdr3_aa: CASSSQPTGSYEQYF

v_call: TRBV18
clone_size: -
d_call: TRBD1
j_call: TRBJ1-6
cdr3_nt: TGTGCCAGCTCACCCGGACAGGGGTCATATTCACCCCTCCACTTT
cdr3_aa: CASSPGQGSYSPLHF

v_call: TRBV18
clone_size: few
d_call: -
j_call: TRBJ1-5
cdr3_nt: TGTGCCAGCTCACCACCGCCGGTAGCGGGCAATCAGCCCCAGCATTTT
cdr3_aa: CASSPPPVAGNQPQHF